The 23 T cell receptor beta chains given below trace back to one sample, sequenced in a study of shared clonotypes between healthy human individuals. The repertoire was sequenced with immunoSEQ multiplex PCR; TCRdb's copy has only in-frame clones and lacks some. Of 2 million or so clones listed, approximately 95% were seen once; the top ten hold 0.1% to 0.15%. The sequenced material came from naive CD4+ T cells sorted from blood. Documented subset: CD45RA+ positively selected. Receptors originate from a man between 18 and 35 years old in good health.

This clone was recorded once. The rearrangement joins TRBV7-9 to TRBJ1-2, with D tentatively TRBD1 (6 bases). Trimming shortened V by 5 bases and J by 5 bases, and 18 bases separated the two germline ends. CDR1 is SEHNR and CDR2 is FQNEAQ in the germline V gene (reference sequence). The CDR3 extends over 15 amino acids. Here the CDR3 reads CASSRAAGAGYGYTF. The CDR3 bases are TGTGCCAGCAGCCGAGCGGCGGGGGCTGGATATGGCTACACCTTC.

With regard to this clone: This same CDR3 is encoded by further DNA sequences in the sample. The chain joins TRBV29-1 to TRBJ2-5, with TRBD1 matching over 9 bases. Trimming removed 3 bases from V and 5 bases from J; junction bases left unmatched: 1. The germline V gene encodes CDR1 SQVTM and CDR2 ANQGSEA. CDR3 size: 12 residues. The CDR3 DNA reads TGCAGCGTTGAGGACAGGGGTGAGACCCAGTACTTC. It specifies CSVEDRGETQYF.

The rearrangement links TRBV2 to TRBJ1-6; D unclear. The CDR3 is made up of 12 amino acids. Germline V gives CDR1 SNHLY, CDR2 FYNNEI. The ends were cut back, 1 base at V and 7 bases at J, with 2 bases in the middle. In DNA, the CDR3 is TGTGCCAGCAGTGAAGAAAATTCACCCCTCCACTTT. It codes for CASSEENSPLHF.

A few counts support this clone. The chain links TRBV6-6 to TRBJ2-5; D unresolved. This CDR3 has 14 amino acids. Germline CDR1 reads MNHNY; CDR2 reads SVGAGI (reference sequence). V lost 0 bases, J lost 2 bases, and 7 bases lay in between. CDR3 nucleotide sequence: TGTGCCAGCAGTTACTCGAAACAGCAAGAGACCCAGTACTTC. This codes for CASSYSKQQETQYF.

The V and J genes are TRBV6-6 and TRBJ1-1; D gene uncertain. Between the trimmed V and J ends, which lost 0 bases and 0 bases, there was a span of 11 bases. Per the germline V gene, CDR1 is MNHNY and CDR2 is SVGAGI (reference sequence). The CDR3 consists of 16 residues. The CDR3 DNA reads as TGTGCCAGCAGTTACTCTTTCGGTCCTATGAACACTGAAGCTTTCTTT. Its protein product is CASSYSFGPMNTEAFF.

The chain carries TRBV29-1 and TRBJ2-3, with D uncertain. Trimming removed 5 bases at V and 1 base at J, with 13 bases between. The germline CDR1 and CDR2 sequences are SQVTM and ANQGSEA. This CDR3 spans 14 amino acids. This CDR3 is CSVHLMVGTDTQYF. The CDR3 DNA is TGCAGCGTTCACCTGATGGTTGGCACAGATACGCAGTATTTT.

About this clone: In the same sample, other DNA sequences code for this CDR3. The J gene is TRBJ2-3, the V gene TRBV5-1, with D perhaps matching TRBD1 (6 bases). The ends were cut back, 4 bases at V and 0 bases at J, with 9 bases in the middle. CDR3 length equals 14 residues. Germline assignment: CDR1 SGHRS and CDR2 YFSETQ. The CDR3 coding sequence is TGCGCCAGCAGCCCACAGGGTAGCACAGATACGCAGTATTTT. Translation gives CASSPQGSTDTQYF.

The table lists this clone with a count of one. One base away lies a much larger clone, so this may be a sequencing read error. This chain connects TRBV11-2 to TRBJ1-2, with D unresolved. CDR1 and CDR2 from the germline V gene are SGHAT and FQNNGV. CDR3 length: 11 amino acids. Trimming took 4 bases from V and 4 from J, leaving 4 bases between them. In DNA form, the CDR3 reads TGTGCCAGCAGCTCCGGCTATGGCTACACCTTC. Translating gives CASSSGYGYTF.

V and J are TRBV2 and TRBJ1-1, with 9 bases aligning to TRBD1. CDR1 and CDR2 (germline): SNHLY, FYNNEI. The CDR3 spans 15 residues. V shed 5 bases and J 6 bases; nucleotides not matched to a gene: 10. CDR3 residues: CASSFTGGATSEAFF. The DNA of the CDR3 is TGTGCCAGCAGTTTTACAGGGGGCGCGACCTCTGAAGCTTTCTTT.

The chain recombines TRBV11-3 with TRBJ2-1; D is undetermined. CDR1 is SGHNT and CDR2 is YENEEA in the germline V gene. The CDR3 is 15 residues long. V was shortened by 0 bases and J by 6 bases, with 12 bases between the two germline ends. CDR3 sequence (DNA): TGTGCCAGCAGCTTAGATGGGGTTTTAGGCAATGAGCAGTTCTTC. Protein: CASSLDGVLGNEQFF.

Points on this clone: At the DNA level, this CDR3 is encoded by other sequences in the same sample as well. J is TRBJ1-6 and V is TRBV7-9; D is ambiguous. With 1 base removed from V and 7 bases from J, the gap between germline ends came to 5 bases. The CDR3 sequence is 13 residues long. The germline gives CDR1 SEHNR, CDR2 FQNEAQ (reference sequence). CDR3 DNA: TGTGCCAGCAGCTTAGAGGCGAATTCACCCCTCCACTTT. Protein: CASSLEANSPLHF.

This chain links TRBV30 with TRBJ1-2; 9 bases match TRBD1. Germline loops: CDR1 GTSNPN, CDR2 SVGIG (reference sequence). CDR3 length: 14 amino acids. The junction had 8 bases not matched to a gene; V was cut back by 3 bases and J by 6 bases. The CDR3 is CAWSLGQGMDGYTF. The DNA for the CDR3 is TGTGCCTGGAGCTTGGGACAGGGAATGGATGGCTACACCTTC.

The genes are TRBV6-1 and TRBJ2-5; a weak D match, TRBD2 (6 bases). This CDR3 contains 14 residues. Germline CDR1 MNHNS, CDR2 SASEGT. V lost 7 bases and J 0 bases, leaving 12 bases between the germline ends. This chain's CDR3 is CASKGTRYQETQYF. CDR3 DNA: TGTGCCAGCAAGGGGACTCGGTACCAAGAGACCCAGTACTTC.

The chain has TRBV18 and TRBJ1-1; D gene uncertain. CDR1 is KGHSH and CDR2 is LQKENI in the germline V gene. The CDR3 sequence is 13 residues long. V lost 3 bases and J 9 bases, leaving 14 bases between the germline ends. This CDR3 is CASSPLSESKAFF. The CDR3 nucleotides are TGTGCCAGCTCACCCCTGAGTGAGAGTAAAGCTTTCTTT.

CDR3 nucleotide sequence: TGCGCCAGCAGCTTGGGGGACAGGGATAACTATGGCTACACCTTC. Protein product: CASSLGDRDNYGYTF. V usage is TRBV5-1 and J usage is TRBJ1-2, with 9 bases matching TRBD1. Trimming at V came to 0 bases and at J to 1 base, leaving 1 base not matched to a gene. CDR1 and CDR2 (germline): SGHRS, YFSETQ. This CDR3 has 15 residues.

This chain links TRBV27 with TRBJ2-7, with 10 bases lining up with TRBD1. CDR3 size: 14 residues. Germline V gene lookup returns CDR1 MNHEY and CDR2 SMNVEV (reference sequence). V lost 6 bases and J lost 6; bases outside the gene matches: 8. The CDR3 coding sequence is TGTGCCAGCAGACCCCGACAGGGGGCGGTCGAGCAGTACTTC. Translating it yields CASRPRQGAVEQYF.

This clone was seen just once. The chain combines TRBV7-9 with TRBJ1-2; weak D call: TRBD1 (5 bases). In germline, CDR1 is SEHNR, CDR2 FQNEAQ (reference sequence). Deletions cut 3 bases from V and 6 bases from J, with 20 bases between. The CDR3 extends over 16 amino acids. CDR3 nucleotide sequence: TGTGCCAGCAGCTTCGGAGGGACGCCCGGTGGGGATGGCTACACCTTC. Translation gives CASSFGGTPGGDGYTF.

The CDR3 here is CASSLDLGQLGNSPLHF. For the CDR3, the DNA is TGTGCCAGCAGTTTAGATCTGGGTCAGTTAGGGAATTCACCCCTCCACTTT. This chain joins TRBV27 and TRBJ1-6; D ambiguous. This CDR3 has 17 residues. V shed 2 bases and J shed 7 bases, with 18 bases lying between them. The germline gives CDR1 MNHEY, CDR2 SMNVEV (reference sequence).

The genes are TRBV2 and TRBJ1-3; 7 bases agree with TRBD1. Germline V lookup: CDR1 SNHLY, CDR2 FYNNEI. J gave up 0 bases and V 6 bases, and 5 bases lay outside the gene matches. The CDR3 loop spans 15 amino acids. The CDR3 DNA sequence: TGTGCCAGCAGCAACCGACAGGGCTCTGGAAACACCATATATTTT. Residues: CASSNRQGSGNTIYF.

Worth noting for this clone: Other DNA sequences from this sample encode an identical CDR3 as well. The chain recombines TRBV28 with TRBJ2-7, with 9 positions matching TRBD1. CDR3 size: 13 residues. The germline V gene encodes CDR1 MDHEN and CDR2 SYDVKM. Trimming removed 6 bases from V and 4 bases from J; junction bases left unmatched: 4. This chain's CDR3 is CASRGQGRYEQYF. In DNA form, the CDR3 reads TGTGCCAGCAGAGGACAGGGGAGGTACGAGCAGTACTTC.

This chain connects TRBV9 to TRBJ2-1, with D possibly matching TRBD2 (6 bases). V lost 2 bases, J lost 7 bases, and 16 bases lay in between. The CDR3 runs to 15 residues. Germline CDR1 reads SGDLS; CDR2 reads YYNGEE. CDR3 bases: TGTGCCAGCAGCGTCGACGGGGGTACGTGGAATGAGCAGTTCTTC. The encoded protein is CASSVDGGTWNEQFF.

A single count supports this clone. The rearrangement joins TRBV7-8 to TRBJ2-3; D remains ambiguous. Trimming pared 0 bases from V and 5 bases from J, leaving 21 bases between. Germline V gene data show CDR1 as SGHVS and CDR2 as FQNEAQ. The CDR3 sequence is 18 residues long. The CDR3 nucleotides are TGTGCCAGCAGCTTAGCCCAGCTTCGGTTGAGCGCGATAGATACGCAGTATTTT. This encodes CASSLAQLRLSAIDTQYF.

The rearrangement joins TRBV18 to TRBJ2-1, with D unresolved. The CDR3 is 14 residues long. Germline V gene sequence: CDR1 KGHSH, CDR2 LQKENI. The germline V and J ends were trimmed by 3 bases and 8 bases, with 14 bases remaining between them. CDR3 residues: CASSPLATDYEQFF. The CDR3, as DNA: TGTGCCAGCTCACCGCTGGCAACAGACTATGAGCAGTTCTTC.